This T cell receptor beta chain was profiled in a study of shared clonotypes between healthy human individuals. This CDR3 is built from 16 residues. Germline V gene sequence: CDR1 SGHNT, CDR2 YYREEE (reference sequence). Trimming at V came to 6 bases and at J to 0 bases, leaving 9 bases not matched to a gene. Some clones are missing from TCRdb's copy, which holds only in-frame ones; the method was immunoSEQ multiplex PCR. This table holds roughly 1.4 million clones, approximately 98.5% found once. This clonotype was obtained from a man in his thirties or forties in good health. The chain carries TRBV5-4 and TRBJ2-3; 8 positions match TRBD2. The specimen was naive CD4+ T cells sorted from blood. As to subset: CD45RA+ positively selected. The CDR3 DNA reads TGTGCCAGCACCGTAAGGGCTAGCGGGAGCACAGATACGCAGTATTTT. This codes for CASTVRASGSTDTQYF.